This T cell receptor (beta chain) originates from a study of T cell changes during pregnancy in multiple sclerosis. TCRdb's table, derived via immunoSEQ multiplex PCR, lists solely in-frame clones and lacks some. Of about 84,000 clones listed, nearly 95% are singletons. Germline CDR1 is SGHKS and CDR2 is YYEKEE (reference sequence). The CDR3 runs 16 residues. The trim removed 4 bases at V and 2 bases at J, leaving 7 bases unmatched. The source material was peripheral blood, sampled in the second trimester of pregnancy. The clonotype originates from a female donor in good health, enrolled as a control in a pregnancy study. The V gene is TRBV5-5, the J gene TRBJ2-7, with TRBD1 identical over 12 bases. As DNA, the CDR3 is TGTGCCAGCAGCACCAAGGGGACAGGGGGCACCTACGAGCAGTACTTC. This gives the protein CASSTKGTGGTYEQYF.